This TCR beta chain came from a study of T cell responses to AZD1222 COVID-19 vaccine. Points from the study as a whole: The sample set comprised mostly white British donors with more females, and clonal diversity was possibly underestimated.

A remark on this clone: Its antigen is not identified.

Trimming pared 1 base from V and 4 bases from J, leaving 7 bases between. The CDR3 spans 13 residues. Per the germline V gene, CDR1 is KGHSH and CDR2 is LQKENI. Profiled with immunoSEQ multiplex PCR; TCRdb holds only in-frame clones, not every one. Of roughly 150,000 clones in the sample, roughly nine tenths were seen once. Sequenced material: peripheral blood, taken 28 days after the second AZD1222 dose. This receptor was taken from an adult who received the AZD1222 COVID-19 vaccine. The chain has TRBV18 and TRBJ1-1, with no clear D. The chain's CDR3 is CASSPQVGTEAFF. Here the CDR3 DNA reads TGTGCCAGCTCACCACAGGTAGGCACTGAAGCTTTCTTT.